These 14 T cell receptor beta chains were sequenced from one sample in a study of T cell repertoires in cytomegalovirus infection (dated by TCRdb to between 2018 and 2021). Sequencing was carried out with an Illumina HiSeq 1500. TCRdb reanalyzed the raw reads on its own, using fastp at Q25 for trimming and MiXCR for clone calling, and kept in-frame beta chains. CDR3 protein sequences are deduplicated, and each keeps its most common genes and DNA. The sample table contains a few hundred thousand distinct CDR3 sequences; only one count was recorded for around a tenth of them. The biggest ten clones account for roughly 4.5% of the sample. The specimen was PBMCs. The receptors were sampled from a human donor in good health (CMV status not recorded). Some clones in this sample may be carry-over from other donors' samples.

This clonotype was counted a single time. The J gene is TRBJ2-1, the V gene TRBV20-1; TRBD2 matches at 9 bases. Germline V lookup: CDR1 DFQATT, CDR2 SNEGSKA (reference sequence). The V gene end was trimmed by 5 bases and the J gene end by 7 bases; junction bases not matched to a gene: 9. This CDR3 is built from 14 residues. The CDR3 region is CSAPTGGGGNEQFF. The CDR3 DNA reads as TGCAGTGCTCCGACGGGCGGGGGGGGTAATGAGCAGTTCTTC.

The rearrangement joins TRBV6-6 to TRBJ1-2; no reliable D call. Per the germline V gene, CDR1 is MNHNY and CDR2 is SVGAGI (reference sequence). The germline V and J ends were trimmed by 7 bases and 0 bases, with 15 bases remaining between them. This CDR3 is built from 15 residues. DNA of the CDR3: TGTGCCAGCACCAAAGGCTACCAACCTAACTATGGCTACACCTTC. It translates to CASTKGYQPNYGYTF.

Worth noting for this clonotype: As the CDR3 is not closed by the conserved phenylalanine or tryptophan, this likely results from a read error. V is TRBV20-1 and J is TRBJ1-1, with 9 bases identical to TRBD1. Germline-derived CDR1 and CDR2 are DFQATT and SNEGSKA (reference sequence). The CDR3 has 16 residues. V shed 8 bases and J 1 base; nucleotides not matched to a gene: 14. In DNA, the CDR3 is TGCAGTCCTCACCGGGACAGGGTCTTAAGGAACACTGAAGCTTTCCTT. As protein: CSPHRDRVLRNTEAFL.

A note on this clonotype: It may be a read error: a sequence one base away is much more abundant. For the CDR3, the DNA is TGCAGTGCTATTTACCATAATAAGCAGTTCTTC. Protein product: CSAIYHNKQFF. The genes are TRBV20-1 and TRBJ2-1; D not certain. The V gene's germline CDR1 is DFQATT and CDR2 SNEGSKA (reference sequence). The germline V and J ends were trimmed by 4 bases and 11 bases, with 12 bases remaining between them. The CDR3 consists of 11 residues.

A note on this clonotype: A clone one base away is much larger, so this may be a read error. This chain connects TRBV25-1 to TRBJ1-4, with a possible D match to TRBD1 (6 bases). CDR3 length: 15 residues. Trimming pared 2 bases from V and 11 bases from J, leaving 18 bases between. Germline lookup yields CDR1 MGHDK and CDR2 SYGVNS. The CDR3 nucleotides read TGTGCCAGCAGTGAACCAGGGGCCGCGGAAGATAAACTGTTTTTT. Translation: CASSEPGAAEDKLFF.

In this sample, this clonotype turned up a few times. The chain uses TRBV18 and TRBJ1-5; possible D gene TRBD1, 5 bases. The CDR3 contains 14 residues. CDR1 and CDR2 from the germline V gene are KGHSH and LQKENI. Trimming pared 2 bases from V and 3 bases from J, leaving 8 bases between. The CDR3 loop reads CASSPGGINQPQHF. CDR3 in DNA: TGTGCCAGCTCACCAGGGGGAATCAATCAGCCCCAGCATTTT.

There are many counts of this clonotype. This chain uses TRBV27 with TRBJ2-1; 7 positions match TRBD2. The J segment lost 10 bases and the V segment lost 2 bases, leaving 11 bases of the junction unmatched. The CDR3 is 15 amino acids. Germline lookup yields CDR1 MNHEY and CDR2 SMNVEV (reference sequence). The CDR3 DNA sequence: TGTGCCAGCAGTTTAATCGGGAGGCCCATGAGGGAGCAGTTCTTC. Translated: CASSLIGRPMREQFF.

Ten or more counts support this clonotype. The genes are TRBV7-8 and TRBJ2-3; 11 nucleotides match TRBD2. The CDR3 length is 16 residues. In germline, CDR1 is SGHVS, CDR2 FQNEAQ. V was pared by 5 bases and J by 3 bases, with 7 bases of the junction left unmatched. The DNA of the CDR3 is TGTGCCAGCAGCGTAGGTAGCGGGAGGGCGACAGATACGCAGTATTTT. Residues: CASSVGSGRATDTQYF. The full variable domain, rest sourced from reference TRBV7-8 and TRBJ2-3, is GAGVSQSPRYKVAKRGQDVALRCDPISGHVSLFWYQQALGQGPEFLTYFQNEAQLDKSGLPSDRFFAERPEGSVSTLKIQRTQQEDSAVYLCASSVGSGRATDTQYFGPGTRLTVL.

V and J are TRBV11-2 and TRBJ2-5; D might be TRBD1 or TRBD2, each matching 5 bases. Trimming took 5 bases from V and 7 from J, leaving 14 bases between them. Germline CDR1 reads SGHAT; CDR2 reads FQNNGV. This CDR3 contains 13 residues. In DNA, the CDR3 is TGTGCCAGCAGCCCAGCGGTCCAGGGGACCCAGTACTTC. It codes for CASSPAVQGTQYF.

At least ten counts were recorded for this clonotype. The chain employs TRBV7-8 and TRBJ2-3, with 11 bases fitting TRBD2. Losses at the gene ends were 1 base for V and 1 base for J; bases not matched to a gene: 1. The CDR3 has 16 residues. CDR1 and CDR2 (germline): SGHVS, FQNEAQ. This chain's CDR3 is CASSLELAGGTDTQYF. Here the CDR3 DNA reads TGTGCCAGCAGCTTAGAACTAGCGGGGGGCACAGATACGCAGTATTTT.

This clonotype has a count of ten or more. V usage is TRBV7-2 and J usage is TRBJ2-3, with D perhaps matching TRBD2 (5 bases). Germline V CDR1 and CDR2: SGHTA, FQGNSA. V lost 10 bases and J 1 base, leaving 12 bases between the germline ends. The CDR3 totals 13 residues. The CDR3 protein is CATSRVRTDTQYF. The DNA of the CDR3 is TGTGCCACTTCGCGGGTTCGCACAGATACGCAGTATTTT. Complete variable domain (other parts from reference TRBV7-2 and TRBJ2-3): GAGVSQSPSNKVTEKGKDVELRCDPISGHTALYWYRQSLGQGLEFLIYFQGNSAPDKSGLPSDRFSAERTGGSVSTLTIQRTQQEDSAVYLCATSRVRTDTQYFGPGTRLTVL.

The chain has TRBV20-1 and TRBJ2-3; 7 bases agree with TRBD1. Germline V gene sequence: CDR1 DFQATT, CDR2 SNEGSKA (reference sequence). This CDR3 has 14 amino acids. With V trimmed by 6 bases and J by 0 bases, 6 bases remained unmatched. The CDR3 loop is CSARTGLSTDTQYF. CDR3 bases: TGCAGTGCGCGGACAGGCTTAAGCACAGATACGCAGTATTTT.

This clonotype was observed many times. The CDR3 loop reads CSVGQGAIRNTEAFF. In DNA, the CDR3 is TGCAGCGTTGGACAGGGGGCGATTCGGAACACTGAAGCTTTCTTT. The chain combines TRBV29-1 with TRBJ1-1; TRBD1 matches 10 bases. J lost 1 base, V lost 4 bases, and 6 bases had no gene match. CDR1 SQVTM and CDR2 ANQGSEA come from the germline V gene. The CDR3 consists of 15 residues.

A few counts support this clonotype. The chain joins TRBV4-1 to TRBJ2-1, with D maybe TRBD2 (5 bases). Trimming took 2 bases from V and 7 from J, leaving 9 bases between them. Germline V gene lookup returns CDR1 MGHRA and CDR2 YSYEKL. This CDR3 has 13 amino acids. CDR3 in DNA: TGCGCCAGCAGCCAACTTCCGGGGAATGAGCAGTTCTTC. This gives the protein CASSQLPGNEQFF.